A selection of T cell receptor beta chains follows, all from one sample in a study of spatial heterogeneity in lung cancer. One entry per CDR3 protein results from TCRdb running MiXCR on the 5' RACE reads. The profile shows about 120,000 distinct CDR3 sequences, 9% to 15% of them singletons. This material consisted of PBMCs, taken at follow-up. These TCRs come from a male donor with early-stage non-small cell lung cancer. The CDR3 runs from the conserved cysteine through the conserved F or W. Each record gives: clone size, V gene, J gene, CDR3 protein. Clone size appears in some rows only: once, few, many, or a class for an expanded clone.

size: NA; V: TRBV6-6; J: TRBJ1-1; CDR3: CASSETGSYTEAFF
size: many; V: TRBV4-2; J: TRBJ1-2; CDR3: CASSQAGQTYGYTF
size: NA; V: TRBV11-2; J: TRBJ2-2; CDR3: CASSNGLDPGELFF
size: many; V: TRBV12-3/TRBV12-4; J: TRBJ1-2; CDR3: CASSLGQVSSTF
size: NA; V: TRBV6-1; J: TRBJ2-3; CDR3: CASGRRTGPDTQYF
size: few; V: TRBV10-3; J: TRBJ2-7; CDR3: CAISRQGQRGPGGYEQYF
size: many; V: TRBV29-1; J: TRBJ2-1; CDR3: CSGTSGRYNEQFF
size: few; V: TRBV5-1; J: TRBJ2-3; CDR3: CASSLALNRITDTQYF
size: many; V: TRBV12-3/TRBV12-4; J: TRBJ1-1; CDR3: CASSFGGNTEAFF
size: many; V: TRBV20-1; J: TRBJ1-2; CDR3: CSAGGGGYGYTF
size: NA; V: TRBV12-3/TRBV12-4; J: TRBJ2-1; CDR3: CASSRFGGGWNEQFF
size: NA; V: TRBV5-4; J: TRBJ1-1; CDR3: CASSPAGSMNTEAFF
size: NA; V: TRBV12-3/TRBV12-4; J: TRBJ2-7; CDR3: CASSLRPDSYEQYF
size: NA; V: TRBV7-2; J: TRBJ2-3; CDR3: CASSFQGGGYTDTQYF
size: many; V: TRBV3-1; J: TRBJ1-5; CDR3: CASSPVYSNQPQHF
size: many; V: TRBV5-6; J: TRBJ2-7; CDR3: CASSLRQGGYEQYF
size: few; V: TRBV20-1; J: TRBJ1-2; CDR3: CSARDLGSTFPYGYTF
size: NA; V: TRBV10-3; J: TRBJ1-1; CDR3: CATQKDTEAFF
size: many; V: TRBV15; J: TRBJ2-4; CDR3: CATSSLKTGRDF
size: NA; V: TRBV10-3; J: TRBJ2-2; CDR3: CAISESQGPGELFF
size: NA; V: TRBV7-9; J: TRBJ2-5; CDR3: CASSLPKRLAGIQETQYF
size: few; V: TRBV20-1; J: TRBJ2-3; CDR3: CSAPGTSLSTDTQYF
size: NA; V: TRBV3-1; J: TRBJ1-6; CDR3: CASGSMLYNSPLHF
size: few; V: TRBV20-1; J: TRBJ2-1; CDR3: CSARTNVGTGINEQFF
size: NA; V: TRBV5-5; J: TRBJ2-6; CDR3: CASSPNRGPSGANVLTF
size: NA; V: TRBV2; J: TRBJ1-2; CDR3: CASNQIQGGGGYTF
size: many; V: TRBV5-6; J: TRBJ2-3; CDR3: CASSVGQGSDTQYF
size: NA; V: TRBV5-1; J: TRBJ2-1; CDR3: CASSSGTVDNEQFF
size: few; V: TRBV11-2; J: TRBJ2-1; CDR3: CASRKPGSSYNEQFF
size: many; V: TRBV5-1; J: TRBJ2-7; CDR3: CASSPMDRGEEQYF
size: NA; V: TRBV6-5; J: TRBJ2-5; CDR3: CASSQDRGAETQYF
size: few; V: TRBV24-1; J: TRBJ2-7; CDR3: CATSEGADDEQYF
size: few; V: TRBV27; J: TRBJ2-7; CDR3: CASSPGRGWSYEQYF
size: few; V: TRBV28; J: TRBJ2-1; CDR3: CASTTSRGSYNEQFF
size: many; V: TRBV10-3; J: TRBJ1-2; CDR3: CAISRTGVNGYTF
size: NA; V: TRBV11-2; J: TRBJ1-1; CDR3: CASSFISTEAFF
size: few; V: TRBV3-1; J: TRBJ2-7; CDR3: CASSPTDIRGEQYF
size: many; V: TRBV5-1; J: TRBJ1-1; CDR3: CASSLTVNTEAFF
size: many; V: TRBV20-1; J: TRBJ2-7; CDR3: CSARESSGVSYEQYF
size: many; V: TRBV2; J: TRBJ1-6; CDR3: CASSDHFSPLHF
size: few; V: TRBV6-5; J: TRBJ2-5; CDR3: CASSPHTQGRETQYF
size: many; V: TRBV29-1; J: TRBJ1-1; CDR3: CSVEWGEFTEAFF
size: NA; V: TRBV5-4; J: TRBJ1-1; CDR3: CASSLTGRVKNTEAFF
size: many; V: TRBV11-2; J: TRBJ2-1; CDR3: CASSPDGGGTSMF
size: few; V: TRBV4-3; J: TRBJ2-2; CDR3: CASSHPFARGGANTGELFF
size: few; V: TRBV28; J: TRBJ2-3; CDR3: CASSFPTTDTQYF
size: few; V: TRBV6-6; J: TRBJ1-1; CDR3: CASRKGTVNTEAFF
size: NA; V: TRBV5-1; J: TRBJ1-2; CDR3: CASSTGGRDGYTF
size: many; V: TRBV9; J: TRBJ1-2; CDR3: CASSVTGDYGYTF
size: many; V: TRBV10-3; J: TRBJ1-1; CDR3: CAIKNREGKGNTEAFF
size: NA; V: TRBV6-5; J: TRBJ1-4; CDR3: CASSYSNPGQGEKLFF
size: NA; V: TRBV6-2/TRBV6-3; J: TRBJ1-1; CDR3: CASSYSAGWTEAFF
size: NA; V: TRBV6-1; J: TRBJ1-5; CDR3: CASSLTAYSNQPQHF
size: few; V: TRBV9; J: TRBJ1-1; CDR3: CASSVGGYGTEAFF
size: many; V: TRBV7-2; J: TRBJ2-7; CDR3: CASSVTGGGAVRQYF
size: few; V: TRBV20-1; J: TRBJ2-6; CDR3: CSARDMTGANVLTF
size: many; V: TRBV12-3/TRBV12-4; J: TRBJ2-7; CDR3: CASSDSGRTVYEQYF